These 26 T cell receptor beta chains originate from one sample sequenced in a study of somatic mutations in cytotoxic T cells in rheumatoid arthritis. Profiled with immunoSEQ multiplex PCR; TCRdb holds only in-frame clones, not every one. The sample has 10,000 to 12,000 clones, approximately 80% seen once. The sample taken for sequencing was CD8+ T cells sorted from blood. These receptors all come from an adult with rheumatoid arthritis.

This chain uses TRBV7-2 with TRBJ2-3; 8 bases map to TRBD2. This CDR3 is built from 13 residues. V gave up 5 bases and J gave up 6 bases; unmatched junction bases: 4. The germline V gene encodes CDR1 SGHTA and CDR2 FQGNSA. CDR3 nucleotides: TGTGCCAGCAGCCCATTAGCGGGGGATACGCAGTATTTT. Its translation: CASSPLAGDTQYF.

The chain recombines TRBV10-1 with TRBJ1-2; TRBD1 might be the D (5 bases). The CDR3 covers 16 residues. V shed 2 bases and J shed 2 bases, with 15 bases lying between them. Germline CDR1 WNHNN, CDR2 SYGVQD (reference sequence). The DNA for the CDR3 is TGCGCCAGCAGTGAGCCCCGGTCCGGGGGGAACTATGGCTACACCTTC. Translation: CASSEPRSGGNYGYTF.

The V call is TRBV11-1, the J call TRBJ1-1; D is unresolved. Per germline, CDR1 SGHAT and CDR2 FQDESV (reference sequence). The V end was cut by 3 bases, the J end by 10 bases, with 9 bases between. This CDR3 spans 11 amino acids. The chain's CDR3 is CASSFGEGAFF. DNA of the CDR3: TGTGCCAGCAGCTTCGGGGAGGGAGCTTTCTTT.

The J gene is TRBJ2-3, the V gene TRBV29-1, with a weak D call TRBD2 (5 bases). Trimming took 0 bases from V and 0 from J, leaving 10 bases between them. The CDR3 has 15 residues. Germline CDR1 reads SQVTM; CDR2 reads ANQGSEA. The CDR3 DNA reads TGCAGCGTTGAAGAAGGAGGAGACAGCACAGATACGCAGTATTTT. Its protein product is CSVEEGGDSTDTQYF.

V and J are TRBV29-1 and TRBJ1-2, with D possibly matching TRBD1 (6 bases). Germline CDR1 is SQVTM and CDR2 is ANQGSEA. This CDR3 region has 15 residues. The V and J ends lost 4 bases and 8 bases respectively, with 23 bases between them. For the CDR3, the DNA is TGCAGCGTTGTAGGTCACGATGAGGGGGGGTACGGCTACACCTTC. Protein: CSVVGHDEGGYGYTF. Together with reference TRBV29-1 and TRBJ1-2, the CDR3 gives the full variable domain: SAVISQKPSRDICQRGTSLTIQCQVDSQVTMMFWYRQQPGQSLTLIATANQGSEATYESGFVIDKFPISRPNLTFSTLTVSNMSPEDSSIYLCSVVGHDEGGYGYTFGSGTRLTVV.

This CDR3 is CASSIESSYNEQFF. The CDR3 coding sequence is TGTGCCAGCAGTATCGAGAGCTCCTACAATGAGCAGTTCTTC. The V gene is TRBV7-9, the J gene TRBJ2-1; D not resolved. Looked up from germline, CDR1 is SEHNR and CDR2 is FQNEAQ (reference sequence). V lost 6 bases and J 0 bases, leaving 9 bases between the germline ends. CDR3 length: 14 amino acids.

This chain links TRBV9 with TRBJ2-1; D not resolved. CDR3 length equals 13 residues. Trimming left V 0 bases short and J 6 bases short, with 7 bases between. Germline loops: CDR1 SGDLS, CDR2 YYNGEE. The CDR3 coding sequence is TGTGCCAGCAGCGTAGCAGGTGGCAATGAGCAGTTCTTC. Translating it yields CASSVAGGNEQFF.

The chain is built from TRBV11-2 and TRBJ1-1; 8 bases agree with TRBD1. Germline V gene sequence: CDR1 SGHAT, CDR2 FQNNGV. The CDR3 contains 14 residues. The trim removed 1 base at V and 5 bases at J, leaving 3 bases unmatched. The CDR3 DNA sequence: TGTGCCAGCAGCTTAGGGACAGGGATTACTGAAGCTTTCTTT. It codes for CASSLGTGITEAFF.

The chain couples TRBV4-3 to TRBJ2-5; tentatively, D is TRBD2 (6 bases). Germline CDR1 is LGHNA and CDR2 is YSLEER. V was pared by 0 bases and J by 6 bases, with 11 bases between. The CDR3 length is 14 residues. In DNA form, the CDR3 reads TGCGCCAGCAGCCAAGATTGGGAGGAACAGACCCAGTACTTC. Amino acid sequence: CASSQDWEEQTQYF.

This clone was seen once. V and J are TRBV11-3 and TRBJ1-1; unclear D gene. V dropped 4 bases and J dropped 4 bases, with 7 bases sitting between them. Germline V lookup: CDR1 SGHNT, CDR2 YENEEA. CDR3 length equals 12 residues. In nucleotides, the CDR3 is TGTGCCAGCAGCTCCGGTTCCACTGAAGCTTTCTTT. This translates into CASSSGSTEAFF.

The chain couples TRBV5-8 to TRBJ1-5; possibly TRBD1 for D (6 bases). Germline V CDR1 and CDR2: SGHTS, YDEGEE. V gave up 0 bases and J gave up 4 bases, with 20 bases separating them. The CDR3 has 18 amino acids. This chain's CDR3 is CASSLGVIQGLWNQPQHF. CDR3 nucleotides: TGTGCCAGCAGCTTGGGAGTCATACAGGGTCTTTGGAATCAGCCCCAGCATTTT.

The V and J genes are TRBV2 and TRBJ1-5, with 8 bases identical to TRBD1. CDR1 and CDR2 (germline): SNHLY, FYNNEI. J gave up 7 bases and V 9 bases, and 8 bases lay outside the gene matches. The CDR3 has 13 residues. In DNA, the CDR3 is TGTGCCAGTTGGGGGACAGGCGGGCAGCCCCAGCATTTT. This gives the protein CASWGTGGQPQHF.

The chain uses TRBV5-5 and TRBJ2-1; D gene ambiguous. There are 14 residues in the CDR3. The V and J ends lost 1 base and 6 bases respectively, with 11 bases between them. From germline, CDR1 is SGHKS and CDR2 YYEKEE (reference sequence). The CDR3 DNA reads TGTGCCAGCAGCTTGTACGACGGCCCCAATGAGCAGTTCTTC. This translates into CASSLYDGPNEQFF.

This clone was detected only a few times. DNA of the CDR3: TGTGCCAGCTCACCAAATGGGACAGGGGTGACCTATGGCTACACCTTC. It is translated as CASSPNGTGVTYGYTF. V gene TRBV18 combines with J gene TRBJ1-2, with TRBD1 matching 10 bases. V shed 2 bases, J shed 4 bases, and the junction held 7 bases outside the gene matches. The CDR3 runs 16 residues. CDR1 is KGHSH and CDR2 is LQKENI in the germline V gene.

This chain uses TRBV4-3 with TRBJ2-7, with D possibly being TRBD1 (5 bases). The CDR3 consists of 16 residues. Germline V gene data show CDR1 as LGHNA and CDR2 as YSLEER. V dropped 0 bases and J dropped 2 bases, with 14 bases sitting between them. The CDR3 protein is CASSQDQGYSTYEQYF. The CDR3 DNA follows: TGCGCCAGCAGCCAAGATCAGGGATATTCTACCTACGAGCAGTACTTC.

This rearrangement joins TRBV11-2 to TRBJ2-7; D might be TRBD2 (6 bases). V was clipped by 1 base and J by 0 bases, with 13 bases between them. Germline CDR1 SGHAT, CDR2 FQNNGV. The CDR3 sequence is 16 residues long. This CDR3 reads CASSLGGVGASYEQYF. The CDR3 nucleotides are TGTGCCAGCAGCTTAGGGGGGGTAGGAGCCTCCTACGAGCAGTACTTC.

This chain uses TRBV7-9 with TRBJ2-6; D is uncertain. The CDR3 has 16 amino acids. CDR1 SEHNR and CDR2 FQNEAQ come from the germline V gene (reference sequence). The V and J ends lost 5 bases and 0 bases respectively, with 11 bases between them. This chain's CDR3 is CASSLGRISGANVLTF. The DNA for the CDR3 is TGTGCCAGCAGCCTTGGACGCATCTCTGGGGCCAACGTCCTGACTTTC. The full variable domain, rest sourced from reference TRBV7-9 and TRBJ2-6, is DTGVSQNPRHKITKRGQNVTFRCDPISEHNRLYWYRQTLGQGPEFLTYFQNEAQLEKSRLLSDRFSAERPKGSFSTLEIQRTEQGDSAMYLCASSLGRISGANVLTFGAGSRLTVL.

The chain has TRBV11-3 and TRBJ1-1; weak D call: TRBD1 (5 bases). This CDR3 has 13 amino acids. V lost 8 bases and J lost 1, with 11 bases in between. Germline loops: CDR1 SGHNT, CDR2 YENEEA. The chain's CDR3 is CASSLGENTEAFF. The CDR3 coding sequence is TGTGCCAGCTCCCTGGGGGAGAACACTGAAGCTTTCTTT.

The chain has TRBV13 and TRBJ2-1; TRBD2 matches at 14 bases. The V segment lost 7 bases and the J segment 6 bases; nucleotides outside the gene matches: 11. The germline V gene encodes CDR1 PRHDT and CDR2 FYEKMQ (reference sequence). The CDR3 totals 17 residues. The CDR3: CASIQTSGGAGINEQFF. CDR3 coding DNA: TGTGCCAGCATCCAGACTAGCGGGGGGGCCGGGATCAATGAGCAGTTCTTC.

V gene TRBV27 combines with J gene TRBJ1-5; TRBD1 might be the D (6 bases). The CDR3 spans 14 residues. Trimming shortened V by 2 bases and J by 3 bases, and 8 bases separated the two germline ends. Germline loops: CDR1 MNHEY, CDR2 SMNVEV (reference sequence). CDR3 sequence reads: CASSLTGLNQPQHF. The CDR3 nucleotides read TGTGCCAGCAGTTTAACAGGGCTCAATCAGCCCCAGCATTTT.

The chain has TRBV19 and TRBJ1-2; no reliable D call. V lost 10 bases to trimming and J lost 4 bases, with 16 bases between them. CDR1 is LNHDA and CDR2 is SQIVND in the germline V gene (reference sequence). The CDR3 is made up of 13 amino acids. In nucleotides, the CDR3 is TGTGCCACCGCAATGGGCAGCAGCTATGGCTACACCTTC. This translates into CATAMGSSYGYTF.

J is TRBJ2-3 and V is TRBV19; no clear D. The CDR3 consists of 17 residues. V was clipped by 5 bases and J by 5 bases, with 23 bases between them. Looked up from germline, CDR1 is LNHDA and CDR2 is SQIVND (reference sequence). The CDR3, as DNA: TGTGCCAGTAGTCCCCTGGGCCTCCGGCGACCCCTAGATACGCAGTATTTT. It is translated as CASSPLGLRRPLDTQYF.

The rearrangement links TRBV2 to TRBJ1-2, with TRBD1 identical over 7 bases. This CDR3 comprises 15 residues. Per the germline V gene, CDR1 is SNHLY and CDR2 is FYNNEI. Trimming took 6 bases from V and 5 from J; bases not matched to a gene: 12. CDR3 sequence reads: CASSPTGLLLYGYTF. In nucleotides, the CDR3 is TGTGCCAGCAGCCCGACAGGGCTTCTGCTTTATGGCTACACCTTC.

This chain connects TRBV27 to TRBJ2-3; D not certain. This CDR3 has 14 amino acids. Germline-derived CDR1 and CDR2 are MNHEY and SMNVEV (reference sequence). V was cut by 1 base and J by 1 base, with 6 bases left in between. CDR3 loop: CASSLWAGTDTQYF. In DNA, the CDR3 is TGTGCCAGCAGTTTATGGGCGGGCACAGATACGCAGTATTTT.

For the CDR3, the DNA is TGTGCCAGCAGCGTAGATGGACGAATTAGCGGGGGAAACAATGAGCAGTTCTTC. Encoded protein: CASSVDGRISGGNNEQFF. The chain uses TRBV9 and TRBJ2-1; 9 bases agree with TRBD2. The V gene's germline CDR1 is SGDLS and CDR2 YYNGEE. The J segment lost 5 bases and the V segment lost 0 bases, leaving 12 bases of the junction unmatched. CDR3 length: 18 residues.

The chain combines TRBV28 with TRBJ2-2, with a tentative D call TRBD1 (5 bases). The V end lost 5 bases, the J end lost 1 base, and 8 bases lay between the germline ends. In germline, CDR1 is MDHEN, CDR2 SYDVKM. This CDR3 spans 14 amino acids. The CDR3 nucleotides are TGTGCCAGCAGTACCAGGGTGAACACCGGGGAGCTGTTTTTT. Its translation is CASSTRVNTGELFF.